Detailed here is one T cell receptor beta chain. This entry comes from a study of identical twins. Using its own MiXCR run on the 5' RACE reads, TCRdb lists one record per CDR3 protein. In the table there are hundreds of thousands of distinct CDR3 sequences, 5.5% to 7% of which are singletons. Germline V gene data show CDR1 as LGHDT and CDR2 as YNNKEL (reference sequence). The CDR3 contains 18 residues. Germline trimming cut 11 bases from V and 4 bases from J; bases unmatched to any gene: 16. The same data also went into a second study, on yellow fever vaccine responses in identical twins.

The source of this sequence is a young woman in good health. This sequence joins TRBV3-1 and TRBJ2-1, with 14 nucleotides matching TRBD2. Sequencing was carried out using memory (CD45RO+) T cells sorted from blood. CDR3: CAFSLRTSGGQIYNEQFF. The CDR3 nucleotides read TGTGCCTTCAGTCTCAGGACTAGCGGGGGGCAAATTTACAATGAGCAGTTCTTC.